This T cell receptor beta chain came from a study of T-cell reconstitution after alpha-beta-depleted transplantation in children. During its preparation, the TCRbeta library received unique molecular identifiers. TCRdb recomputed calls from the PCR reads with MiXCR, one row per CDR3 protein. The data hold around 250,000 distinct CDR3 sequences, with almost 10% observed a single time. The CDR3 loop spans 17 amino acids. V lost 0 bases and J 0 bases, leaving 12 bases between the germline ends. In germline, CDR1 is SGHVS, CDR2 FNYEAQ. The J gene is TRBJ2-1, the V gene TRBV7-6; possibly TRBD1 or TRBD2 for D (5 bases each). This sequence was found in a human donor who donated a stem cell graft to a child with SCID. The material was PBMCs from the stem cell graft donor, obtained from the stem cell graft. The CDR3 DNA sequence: TGTGCCAGCAGCTTAGCAAGTGGGGCGGGCTCCTACAATGAGCAGTTCTTC. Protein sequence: CASSLASGAGSYNEQFF.